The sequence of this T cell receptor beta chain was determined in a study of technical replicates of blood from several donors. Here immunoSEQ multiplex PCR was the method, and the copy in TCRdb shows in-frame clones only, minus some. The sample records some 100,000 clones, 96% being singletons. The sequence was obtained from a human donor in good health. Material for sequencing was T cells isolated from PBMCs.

The CDR3 coding sequence is TGCGCCAGCTCACGGGGACAGCTTAAAAACATTCAGTACTTC. It is translated as CASSRGQLKNIQYF. The chain links TRBV5-1 to TRBJ2-4; 7 positions match TRBD1. The CDR3 is made up of 14 amino acids. V trimming: 7 bases; J trimming: 4 bases; junction bases outside the gene matches: 8. Germline loops: CDR1 SGHRS, CDR2 YFSETQ.